Below, 17 T cell receptor beta chains from the same sample are listed, as sequenced in a study of T cells in Graves' hyperthyroidism and ophthalmopathy. The investigators amplified TCR beta CDR3 regions from RNA transcripts. When the TCR CDR3 underwent first-round RT-PCR, the HTBI primer set was used. A single record per CDR3 protein comes from TCRdb applying MiXCR to the multiplex PCR reads. The sample yields about 340,000 distinct CDR3 sequences, approximately 22% seen once. The sample comprised blood. All receptors come from a woman aged 50 to 65 with Graves' hyperthyroidism.

This clonotype has ten or more counts. The rearrangement uses TRBV20-1 and TRBJ2-7, with unresolved D. The CDR3 is 11 residues long. The V gene's germline CDR1 is DFQATT and CDR2 SNEGSKA (reference sequence). Trimming left V 3 bases short and J 7 bases short, with 10 bases between. CDR3 amino acids: CSARAALEQYF. The CDR3 nucleotides read TGCAGTGCTAGGGCGGCATTGGAGCAGTACTTC.

The chain recombines TRBV5-5 with TRBJ1-1, with 9 bases fitting TRBD1. Germline CDR1 and CDR2: SGHKS and YYEKEE (reference sequence). There are 18 residues in the CDR3. The junction had 14 bases not matched to a gene; V was cut back by 5 bases and J by 0 bases. The CDR3 loop reads CASSNHPGQGLMNTEAFF. The CDR3 nucleotides are TGTGCCAGCAGTAACCATCCCGGACAGGGGTTAATGAACACTGAAGCTTTCTTT.

This clonotype was detected a few times. A much larger clone is a single base away; this may be a read error. The CDR3 region has the DNA TGTGCCTGCAGTGAAAGCATATATGGCTACACCTTC. Protein: CACSESIYGYTF. The chain joins TRBV6-1 to TRBJ1-2; D remains ambiguous. Per the germline V gene, CDR1 is MNHNS and CDR2 is SASEGT. The CDR3 is 12 residues long.

This clonotype was counted only a few times. The V and J genes are TRBV7-9 and TRBJ2-2; 7 bases match TRBD2. Trimming cost V 0 bases and J 7 bases; bases outside gene matches: 5. Germline loops: CDR1 SEHNR, CDR2 FQNEAQ (reference sequence). The CDR3 is 15 residues long. The DNA for the CDR3 is TGTGCCAGCAGCTTAGCGAGACTAGCAGGCGGGGAGCTGTTTTTT. Its protein product is CASSLARLAGGELFF.

Ten or more counts support this clonotype. The chain joins TRBV30 to TRBJ1-2; 9 bases fit TRBD1. J was trimmed by 4 bases and V by 2 bases; bases with no gene match: 8. CDR1 and CDR2 (germline): GTSNPN, SVGIG (reference sequence). The CDR3 consists of 15 residues. CDR3 sequence (DNA): TGTGCCTGGAGTAAAATACAGGGGGCAGGCTATGGCTACACCTTC. The encoded protein is CAWSKIQGAGYGYTF.

This clonotype was counted only a few times. The CDR3 loop reads CASSGRLQETQYF. For the CDR3, the DNA is TGTGCCAGCAGTGGGAGGTTACAGGAGACCCAGTACTTC. The chain combines TRBV6-1 with TRBJ2-5; maybe TRBD2 (5 bases). The V end lost 4 bases, the J end lost 5 bases, and 11 bases lay between the germline ends. Per the germline V gene, CDR1 is MNHNS and CDR2 is SASEGT. CDR3 length equals 13 residues.

The rearrangement links TRBV12-3 or TRBV12-4 to TRBJ2-7; perhaps TRBD1 as D (7 bases). V lost 0 bases and J 1 base, leaving 13 bases between the germline ends. The CDR3 consists of 16 residues. The CDR3, as DNA: TGTGCCAGCAGTTTAGCTGGAGGGGGCTTTTCCTACGAGCAGTACTTC. Protein product: CASSLAGGGFSYEQYF.

This clonotype was recorded many times. The chain carries TRBV7-9 and TRBJ2-7; 11 nucleotides agree with TRBD1. Germline values: CDR1 SEHNR, CDR2 FQNEAQ (reference sequence). The CDR3 sequence is 14 residues long. J gave up 4 bases and V 6 bases, and 5 bases lay outside the gene matches. The CDR3 nucleotides are TGTGCCAGCAGTTCGGGACAGGGGGTTTACGAGCAGTACTTC. Protein: CASSSGQGVYEQYF.

At least ten counts were recorded for this clonotype. The gene calls are TRBV14 and TRBJ1-6; D may be TRBD1 (6 bases). Germline-derived CDR1 and CDR2 are SGHDN and FVKESK. This CDR3 spans 17 amino acids. V gave up 1 base and J gave up 3 bases, with 13 bases separating them. The CDR3 DNA is TGTGCCAGCAGCCAAGTGTCCGGGGGCTACTATAATTCACCCCTCCACTTT. This sequence encodes CASSQVSGGYYNSPLHF.

The chain combines TRBV12-3 or TRBV12-4 with TRBJ2-7; D is uncertain. Trimming took 1 base from V and 5 from J, leaving 15 bases between them. This CDR3 is 15 amino acids long. As DNA, the CDR3 is TGTGCCAGCAGTTTAGGCCGAAGGGCAGCCAACGAGCAGTACTTC. Translating gives CASSLGRRAANEQYF.

Many counts were recorded for this clonotype. J is TRBJ2-3 and V is TRBV12-3 or TRBV12-4; D remains ambiguous. This CDR3 region has 13 residues. V dropped 3 bases and J dropped 6 bases, with 10 bases sitting between them. In nucleotides, the CDR3 is TGTGCCAGCAGTTTTCGGGTAACCGATACGCAGTATTTT. Translating it yields CASSFRVTDTQYF.

This clonotype was seen at least ten times. The CDR3 protein is CASSLDSGGYQPQHF. CDR3 DNA: TGTGCCAGCAGCTTAGACTCAGGGGGCTACCAGCCCCAGCATTTT. This chain connects TRBV11-2 to TRBJ1-5; 8 nucleotides line up with TRBD1. CDR1 and CDR2 from the germline V gene are SGHAT and FQNNGV. The CDR3 is made up of 15 amino acids. V lost 0 bases and J lost 7; bases outside the gene matches: 5. The full variable domain, with the rest looked up from reference TRBV11-2 and TRBJ1-5, is EAGVAQSPRYKIIEKRQSVAFWCNPISGHATLYWYQQILGQGPKLLIQFQNNGVVDDSQLPKDRFSAERLKGVDSTLKIQPAKLEDSAVYLCASSLDSGGYQPQHFGDGTRLSIL.

This clonotype was found many times. The rearrangement links TRBV18 to TRBJ1-1, with a possible D match to TRBD1 (5 bases). Germline loops: CDR1 KGHSH, CDR2 LQKENI. Trimming removed 3 bases at V and 6 bases at J, with 11 bases between. The CDR3 covers 13 residues. The CDR3 nucleotides read TGTGCCAGCTCACCCAGGGCAAGTGCTGAAGCTTTCTTT. This translates into CASSPRASAEAFF.

This clonotype was observed many times. The chain combines TRBV6-5 with TRBJ2-3; TRBD1 matches at 9 bases. V lost 2 bases, J lost 2 bases, and 11 bases stayed unmatched. The germline CDR1 and CDR2 sequences are MNHEY and SVGAGI. CDR3 size: 18 residues. As DNA, the CDR3 is TGTGCCAGCAGTTACACCCTACCGGGACAGGGCTACACAGATACGCAGTATTTT. Amino acids: CASSYTLPGQGYTDTQYF.

The sample holds many counts of this clonotype. The chain combines TRBV14 with TRBJ1-1; D unresolved. The CDR3 is 16 residues long. Trimming removed 5 bases at V and 1 base at J, with 17 bases between. Germline-derived CDR1 and CDR2 are SGHDN and FVKESK. CDR3 region: CASSRALIPANTEAFF. The CDR3 region has the DNA TGTGCCAGCAGCAGAGCGTTGATCCCAGCGAACACTGAAGCTTTCTTT.

This clonotype appeared a few times. The chain links TRBV6-2 or TRBV6-3 to TRBJ1-2; 10 nucleotides agree with TRBD1. The J segment lost 6 bases and the V segment lost 5 bases, leaving 12 bases of the junction unmatched. This CDR3 contains 16 residues. Germline V gene sequence: CDR1 MNHEY, CDR2 SVGEGT. The CDR3 is CASSKSGTGAPNGYTF. CDR3 in DNA: TGTGCCAGCAGTAAATCCGGGACAGGGGCACCCAATGGCTACACCTTC.

As DNA, the CDR3 is TGTGCCAGCGCCCCTGAGGCCAATCAGCCCCAGCATTTT. It is translated as CASAPEANQPQHF. This chain uses TRBV7-3 with TRBJ1-5; D gene uncertain. This CDR3 spans 13 amino acids. V shed 8 bases and J shed 3 bases, with 11 bases lying between them. Germline V gene data show CDR1 as SGHTA and CDR2 as FQGTGA.